This T cell receptor beta chain stems from a study of T cell responses to AZD1222 COVID-19 vaccine. A note on this clone: Its cognate antigen is unknown.

Study-wide points: Repertoires in all cases were sampled only once the peak T cell response had passed.

This CDR3 region has 14 residues. Germline loops: CDR1 MNHEY, CDR2 SVGAGI. Trimming pared 7 bases from V and 4 bases from J, leaving 13 bases between. Sequencing was performed with immunoSEQ multiplex PCR; in TCRdb, only in-frame clones are kept and a portion is missing. The sample yields roughly 71,000 clones, about 85% seen once. The chain has TRBV6-5 and TRBJ1-4; D uncertain. Sequencing used peripheral blood, obtained on day 0 of AZD1222 vaccination. The source of this sequence is an adult in good health. CDR3 nucleotides: TGTGCCAGCAAAACCATGGGTGTTAATGAAAAACTGTTTTTT. Protein product: CASKTMGVNEKLFF.